Here is one T cell receptor beta chain with its context. The junction differs from germline at one of its ends, possibly a read error. This record comes from a study of blood T cell repertoires in COVID-19. Background on the study: Spain, Italy and the United States supplied samples that represented acute and convalescent COVID-19. T cells, B-cell-depleted T cells, or PBMCs supplied cDNA or gDNA.

In the original processing: Estimated nucleated cell counts came from reference gene primer amplification. The repertoire was sequenced with immunoSEQ multiplex PCR; TCRdb's copy has only in-frame clones and lacks some. V and J calls and clone size are as listed in that table; D and trimming were resolved from the DNA. The profile shows approximately 12,000 clones, roughly nine tenths of them singletons. The receptor was isolated from a man aged 65 to 79 with active COVID-19. Sequenced material: peripheral blood.

CDR3 sequence: CASSLRAGGTYNEQFF. For the CDR3, the DNA is TGTGCTAGCAGCTTAAGGGCGGGGGGTACCTACAATGAGCAGTTCTTC. The rearrangement joins TRBV7-7 to TRBJ2-1; 8 bases fit TRBD2. CDR1 SSHAT and CDR2 FNYEAQ come from the germline V gene (reference sequence). The CDR3 is 16 amino acids.